Here is one T cell receptor (beta chain) with its context. The record originates from a study of blood T cell repertoires in COVID-19. Overall study context: The study drew acute and convalescent COVID-19 samples from the United States, Italy and Spain. PBMCs, B-cell-depleted T cells, or T cells were the source of the cDNA or gDNA that made up the material.

The V gene end was trimmed by 6 bases and the J gene end by 3 bases; junction bases not matched to a gene: 12. Germline V CDR1 and CDR2: MNHNY, SVGAGI (reference sequence). The CDR3 spans 17 residues. In the study's own analysis: Researchers report that nucleated cell counts were estimated from reference gene primer amplification. TCRdb's table, derived via immunoSEQ multiplex PCR, lists solely in-frame clones and lacks some. The D gene and trimming were derived from the DNA, and the V and J assignments and clone size from that table. The table records roughly 120,000 clones, approximately 84% of them present only once.

The TCR comes from a man aged 45-60 years with acute or convalescent COVID-19. The chain recombines TRBV6-6 with TRBJ1-3; 9 bases line up with TRBD1. The sample consisted of peripheral blood. DNA of the CDR3: TGTGCCAGCAGCCGATTGGGACAGGGAAAAGATGGAAACACCATATATTTT. Protein: CASSRLGQGKDGNTIYF.